This T cell receptor beta chain was captured by sequencing in a study of cytomegalovirus exposure and HLA in healthy donors. Primers for the PCR totalled 60 Vbeta and 13 Jbeta. Clones were read by immunoSEQ multiplex PCR, and TCRdb kept only the in-frame ones, dropping some. The table includes 100,000 or so clones, approximately 70% detected once. Notes on this clone: The antigen remains undetermined.

Findings and caveats of the study: Listed as cytomegalovirus-associated were over 150 TCR beta chains.

Germline V CDR1 and CDR2: SQVTM, ANQGSEA. With 3 bases removed from V and 5 bases from J, the gap between germline ends came to 11 bases. The CDR3 extends over 12 amino acids. The sequenced sample was PBMCs. The TCR originated in a man aged 25 to 40 in good health and CMV-seronegative. The rearrangement joins TRBV29-1 to TRBJ2-7, with D possibly TRBD2 on 5 matching bases. This CDR3 is CSVDEGAHEQYF. The DNA of the CDR3 is TGCAGCGTTGACGAGGGAGCCCACGAGCAGTACTTC.